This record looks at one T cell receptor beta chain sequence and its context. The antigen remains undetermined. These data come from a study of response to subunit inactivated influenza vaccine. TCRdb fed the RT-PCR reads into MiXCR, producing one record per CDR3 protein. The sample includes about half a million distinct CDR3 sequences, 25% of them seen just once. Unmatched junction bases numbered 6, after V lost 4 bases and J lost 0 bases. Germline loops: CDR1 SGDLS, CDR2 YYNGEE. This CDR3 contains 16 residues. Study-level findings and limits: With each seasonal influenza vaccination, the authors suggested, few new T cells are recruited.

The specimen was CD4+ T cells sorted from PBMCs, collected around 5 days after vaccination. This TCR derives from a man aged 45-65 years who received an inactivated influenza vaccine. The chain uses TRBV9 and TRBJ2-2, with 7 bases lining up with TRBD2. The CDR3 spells CASSPPSGTNTGELFF. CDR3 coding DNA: TGTGCCAGCAGCCCCCCCAGCGGGACGAACACCGGGGAGCTGTTTTTT.